Presented here are 5 T cell receptor beta chains from one specimen sequenced in a study of blood T cell repertoires in COVID-19. Clones were read by immunoSEQ multiplex PCR, and TCRdb kept only the in-frame ones, dropping some. The profile shows 100,000 or so clones, roughly four fifths of them singletons. The sequenced sample was peripheral blood. These receptors all stem from a man aged 45 to 65 with active or convalescent COVID-19.

The V call is TRBV5-1, the J call TRBJ1-4; D is unresolved. Germline V gene sequence: CDR1 SGHRS, CDR2 YFSETQ. Between the trimmed V and J ends, which lost 0 bases and 0 bases, there was a span of 9 bases. The CDR3 contains 16 residues. The CDR3 nucleotides are TGCGCCAGCAGCTTGGGAGGTTCTGCAACTAATGAAAAACTGTTTTTT. Protein: CASSLGGSATNEKLFF.

This clone appeared a few times. The chain joins TRBV3-1 (or the pseudogene TRBV3-2) to TRBJ2-2; 7 bases agree with TRBD2. CDR3 size: 17 residues. The germline V gene has CDR1 LGHDT and CDR2 YNNKEL (reference sequence). The V segment lost 0 bases and the J segment 3 bases; nucleotides outside the gene matches: 7. This CDR3 is CASSQDTAGTDTGELFF. Written as DNA, the CDR3 is TGTGCCAGCAGCCAAGATACAGCGGGGACGGACACCGGGGAGCTGTTTTTT.

This clone was seen more than once but under ten times. The CDR3 DNA follows: TGCGCCAGCAGCCAAGAAACGAAAGGGGCCTCCTACAATGAGCAGTTCTTC. It translates to CASSQETKGASYNEQFF. The chain uses TRBV4-1 and TRBJ2-1, with D possibly TRBD1 on 5 matching bases. CDR3 length: 17 residues. Trimming pared 0 bases from V and 0 bases from J, leaving 12 bases between. The germline gives CDR1 MGHRA, CDR2 YSYEKL.

The V call is TRBV14, the J call TRBJ1-3; D not certain. CDR1 is SGHDN, CDR2 FVKESK, per germline. V lost 4 bases and J 6 bases, leaving 4 bases between the germline ends. This CDR3 is built from 11 residues. CDR3 amino acids: CASSLQNTIYF. CDR3 DNA sequence: TGTGCCAGCAGCCTTCAAAACACCATATATTTT.

The CDR3 protein is CASSPGQGAPTDTQYF. Written as DNA, the CDR3 is TGTGCCAGCTCCCCGGGACAGGGTGCCCCAACAGATACGCAGTATTTT. The chain couples TRBV18 to TRBJ2-3; 9 bases fit TRBD1. The CDR3 loop spans 16 amino acids. Germline V lookup: CDR1 KGHSH, CDR2 LQKENI. Losses at the gene ends were 6 bases for V and 3 bases for J; bases not matched to a gene: 10.